These 20 T cell receptor beta chains were all obtained from the same sample, sequenced in a study of human T cells and chemical hapten exposure. From the RACE reads, TCRdb called clonotypes with MiXCR, one entry per CDR3 protein. This sample has under 200,000 distinct CDR3 sequences, with 28% found just once. Time point in this sample: patch test 3, about 24 weeks after DPC sensitization. Treatment specified: therapeutic diphenylcyclopropenone sensitization with weekly scalp DPC. The material sequenced was whole blood, taken in connection with sensitization to the hapten diphenylcyclopropenone (DPC). These receptors all stem from a woman younger than 30 with alopecia areata. Some clones in this sample may be carry-over from other donors' samples.

The V call is TRBV27, the J call TRBJ2-3, with 8 bases fitting TRBD2. The germline CDR1 and CDR2 sequences are MNHEY and SMNVEV (reference sequence). This CDR3 comprises 12 residues. Trimming at V came to 5 bases and at J to 11 bases, leaving 6 bases not matched to a gene. The CDR3 DNA reads as TGTGCCAGCAGTCTCGGGACTAGTGGGCAGTATTTT. It translates to CASSLGTSGQYF.

In its sample, this clonotype was seen once. This rearrangement joins TRBV20-1 to TRBJ1-1; D not certain. The CDR3 loop spans 11 amino acids. The germline V gene encodes CDR1 DFQATT and CDR2 SNEGSKA (reference sequence). V was pared by 5 bases and J by 0 bases, with 4 bases between. This chain's CDR3 is CSAGMNTEAFF. CDR3 bases: TGCAGTGCTGGAATGAACACTGAAGCTTTCTTT.

This clonotype was counted ten times or more. The rearrangement joins TRBV12-3 or TRBV12-4 to TRBJ2-5; TRBD2 matches at 7 bases. V lost 3 bases and J lost 5; bases outside the gene matches: 9. This CDR3 contains 15 residues. CDR3 protein: CASSFWGGAGETQYF. Here the CDR3 DNA reads TGTGCCAGCAGTTTCTGGGGGGGTGCTGGTGAGACCCAGTACTTC.

In its sample, this clonotype was seen a few times. The chain is built from TRBV6-5 and TRBJ1-4; perhaps TRBD1 as D (5 bases). V dropped 6 bases and J dropped 7 bases, with 15 bases sitting between them. Germline V gene sequence: CDR1 MNHEY, CDR2 SVGAGI. The CDR3 consists of 14 residues. The CDR3 bases are TGTGCCAGCAGATCGTCAGGGTTGGGTGAAAAACTGTTTTTT. Residues: CASRSSGLGEKLFF.

V usage is TRBV20-1 and J usage is TRBJ2-5, with D perhaps TRBD1 or TRBD2 (5 bases each). Trimming shortened V by 3 bases and J by 3 bases, and 20 bases separated the two germline ends. CDR1 DFQATT and CDR2 SNEGSKA come from the germline V gene (reference sequence). This CDR3 contains 16 residues. The CDR3 DNA sequence: TGCAGTGCTAGGAAAACGGGGCTAGTGGTGGAAGAGACCCAGTACTTC. It yields the protein CSARKTGLVVEETQYF.

The gene calls are TRBV11-2 and TRBJ2-7; D not resolved. The CDR3 is 12 amino acids. V lost 4 bases and J lost 3, with 7 bases in between. Germline CDR1 reads SGHAT; CDR2 reads FQNNGV. This CDR3 reads CASSSDGYEQYF. Here the CDR3 DNA reads TGTGCCAGCAGCTCAGACGGCTACGAGCAGTACTTC.

This clonotype was detected a few times. This chain joins TRBV28 and TRBJ1-1; D remains unclear. V was clipped by 8 bases and J by 1 base, with 14 bases between them. The CDR3 sequence is 14 residues long. Germline values: CDR1 MDHEN, CDR2 SYDVKM. Here the CDR3 DNA reads TGTGCCAGCGGATCTCTGGGTCCGAACACTGAAGCTTTCTTT. Protein: CASGSLGPNTEAFF.

V is TRBV9 and J is TRBJ2-1, with D possibly matching TRBD1 (6 bases). The CDR3 has 16 amino acids. The germline CDR1 and CDR2 sequences are SGDLS and YYNGEE. V lost 3 bases and J lost 8, with 21 bases in between. CDR3 nucleotide sequence: TGTGCCAGCAGCGCCCAGAGGGGGACCCCTCCATATGAGCAGTTCTTC. This translates into CASSAQRGTPPYEQFF.

This chain links TRBV20-1 with TRBJ2-1; 14 bases agree with TRBD2. Germline V gene lookup returns CDR1 DFQATT and CDR2 SNEGSKA (reference sequence). V gave up 5 bases and J gave up 8 bases; unmatched junction bases: 2. The CDR3 totals 13 residues. CDR3 nucleotides: TGCAGTGCTCCGGGACTAGCGGGAGATGAGCAGTTCTTC. Its translation is CSAPGLAGDEQFF.

Ten or more counts support this clonotype. V gene TRBV3-1 combines with J gene TRBJ2-1; D is perhaps TRBD1 (5 bases). V lost 1 base and J 9 bases, leaving 19 bases between the germline ends. The CDR3 has 16 residues. Germline CDR1 is LGHDT and CDR2 is YNNKEL (reference sequence). The CDR3 loop is CASSQGFPIQGGEQFF. The DNA for the CDR3 is TGTGCCAGCAGCCAAGGGTTCCCTATCCAGGGCGGTGAGCAGTTCTTC.

The genes are TRBV19 and TRBJ2-7; D gene uncertain. CDR3 size: 11 residues. Germline CDR1 reads LNHDA; CDR2 reads SQIVND (reference sequence). Trimming removed 7 bases from V and 8 bases from J, with 12 bases in between. CDR3 DNA sequence: TGTGCCAGTACGAATCTGGGCCAGCAGTACTTC. Protein sequence: CASTNLGQQYF.

The chain couples TRBV4-1 to TRBJ2-7; no definite D call. This CDR3 comprises 14 residues. The V end lost 3 bases, the J end lost 2 bases, and 11 bases lay between the germline ends. Germline CDR1 and CDR2: MGHRA and YSYEKL. The CDR3 bases are TGCGCCAGCAGCCATCTTCAGGACGCCTACGAGCAGTACTTC. As protein: CASSHLQDAYEQYF.

This clonotype was seen a handful of times. The J gene is TRBJ2-4, the V gene TRBV15, with D tentatively TRBD1 (6 bases). Germline CDR1 LNHNV, CDR2 YYDKDF (reference sequence). The CDR3 runs to 13 residues. Trimming removed 7 bases from V and 3 bases from J, with 10 bases in between. The CDR3 DNA reads TGTGCCACCACCATGACAGGCAAAAACATTCAGTACTTC. Translation gives CATTMTGKNIQYF.

The V and J genes are TRBV5-1 and TRBJ2-7, with TRBD2 matching 8 bases. J lost 4 bases, V lost 4 bases, and 7 bases had no gene match. This CDR3 has 14 amino acids. The V gene's germline CDR1 is SGHRS and CDR2 YFSETQ. Here the CDR3 reads CASSAGLGGYEQYF. The CDR3 DNA reads TGCGCCAGCAGCGCGGGACTAGGAGGGTACGAGCAGTACTTC.

The chain recombines TRBV4-2 with TRBJ1-5, with a weak D call TRBD1 (5 bases). Per germline, CDR1 LGHNA and CDR2 YNFKEQ. The CDR3 runs to 13 residues. The ends were cut back, 0 bases at V and 16 bases at J, with 16 bases in the middle. The CDR3 reads CASSQDRARVFHF. CDR3 DNA sequence: TGTGCCAGCAGCCAAGATCGGGCCAGGGTTTTTCATTTT.

This clonotype was seen at least ten times. The gene calls are TRBV12-3 or TRBV12-4 and TRBJ2-2; the match to TRBD2 covers 10 bases. This CDR3 has 15 residues. V trimming: 6 bases; J trimming: 3 bases; junction bases outside the gene matches: 4. For the CDR3, the DNA is TGTGCCAGCAGCAGAACTAGCGGGGACACCGGGGAGCTGTTTTTT. Protein product: CASSRTSGDTGELFF.

There are a few counts of this clonotype. The genes are TRBV6-4 and TRBJ2-1; 10 bases map to TRBD2. There are 15 residues in the CDR3. J was trimmed by 3 bases and V by 5 bases; bases with no gene match: 4. CDR1 is MRHNA, CDR2 SNTAGT, per germline. The CDR3 region has the DNA TGTGCCAGCAGTAAGCGGGAGGGGGACTACAATGAGCAGTTCTTC. It yields the protein CASSKREGDYNEQFF.

V gene TRBV7-6 combines with J gene TRBJ2-2, with D possibly being TRBD1 (6 bases). V dropped 5 bases and J dropped 4 bases, with 14 bases sitting between them. This CDR3 is 15 amino acids long. The V gene's germline CDR1 is SGHVS and CDR2 FNYEAQ. Here the CDR3 DNA reads TGTGCCAGCAGCCTCACCCAGACAGGCACCGGGGAGCTGTTTTTT. This gives the protein CASSLTQTGTGELFF.

The table lists this clonotype with a few counts. At one boundary the junction diverges from the germline segment, which might be a read error. The chain recombines TRBV4-3 with TRBJ1-4; no reliable D call. Per germline, CDR1 LGHNA and CDR2 YSLEER. This CDR3 is 17 amino acids long. CDR3 DNA sequence: TGTGCCAGCAGCCAAGAAATCCGGACCGGATACAATGAAAAACTGTTTTTT. The encoded protein is CASSQEIRTGYNEKLFF.

This clonotype was observed a few times. The rearrangement joins TRBV29-1 to TRBJ2-1, with 11 nucleotides matching TRBD2. Germline CDR1 SQVTM, CDR2 ANQGSEA. Losses at the gene ends were 5 bases for V and 4 bases for J; bases not matched to a gene: 7. The CDR3 totals 15 residues. The DNA of the CDR3 is TGCAGCGTTTCTGGGGGACTAGCGGAATACAATGAGCAGTTCTTC. Its translation is CSVSGGLAEYNEQFF.